The entry that follows covers one T cell receptor (beta chain) sequence. No antigen is known for it. The entry originates in a study of PD-1 blockade in mismatch repair-deficient tumors. Notes on the study in general: Rapid post-treatment expansion, then contraction, generally preceding radiologic response, marked tumor-resident clones.

The table came from immunoSEQ multiplex PCR; TCRdb's copy has only in-frame clones and leaves some out. This table has about 25,000 clones, less than 85% appearing once. The CDR3 sequence is 15 residues long. Looked up from germline, CDR1 is SGHRS and CDR2 is YFSETQ. V dropped 1 base and J dropped 8; count of bases not matched to a gene: 7. All patients were mismatch repair deficient, assessed by either PCR or immunohistochemistry. TCRs were sequenced from a few patients responding to pembrolizumab. This specimen was PBMCs, taken before pembrolizumab treatment. The V gene is TRBV5-1, the J gene TRBJ2-1; TRBD2 aligns across 9 bases. The clonotype was recovered from an adult with mismatch repair-deficient cancer. DNA of the CDR3: TGCGCCAGCAGCTTGCTCGGACTAGCGTCCCATGAGCAGTTCTTC. Protein sequence: CASSLLGLASHEQFF.